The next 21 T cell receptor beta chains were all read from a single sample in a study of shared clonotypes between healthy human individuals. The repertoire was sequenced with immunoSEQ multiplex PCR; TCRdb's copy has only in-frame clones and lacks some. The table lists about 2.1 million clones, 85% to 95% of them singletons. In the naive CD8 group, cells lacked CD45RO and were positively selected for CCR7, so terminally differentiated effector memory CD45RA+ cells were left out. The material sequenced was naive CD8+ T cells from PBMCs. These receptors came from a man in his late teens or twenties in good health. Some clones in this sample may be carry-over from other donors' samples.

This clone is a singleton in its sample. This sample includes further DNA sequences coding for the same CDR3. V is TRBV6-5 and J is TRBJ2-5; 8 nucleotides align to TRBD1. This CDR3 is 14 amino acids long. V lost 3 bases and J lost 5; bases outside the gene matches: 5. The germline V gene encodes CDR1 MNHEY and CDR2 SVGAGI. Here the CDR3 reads CASSYAGGRETQYF. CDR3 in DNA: TGTGCCAGCAGTTATGCAGGGGGCCGGGAGACCCAGTACTTC.

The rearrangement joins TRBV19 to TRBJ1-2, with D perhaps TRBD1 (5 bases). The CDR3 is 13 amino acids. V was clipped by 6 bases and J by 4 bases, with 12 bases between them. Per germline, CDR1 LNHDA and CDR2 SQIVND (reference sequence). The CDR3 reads CASRQRGLYGYTF. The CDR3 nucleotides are TGTGCCAGTAGGCAACGGGGCCTCTATGGCTACACCTTC.

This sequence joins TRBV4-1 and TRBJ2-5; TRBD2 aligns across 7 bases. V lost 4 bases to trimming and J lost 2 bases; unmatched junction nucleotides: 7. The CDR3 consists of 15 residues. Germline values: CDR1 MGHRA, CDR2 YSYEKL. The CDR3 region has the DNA TGCGCCAGCAGCCTGGCGGCGGGGGAACAAGAGACCCAGTACTTC. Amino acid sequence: CASSLAAGEQETQYF.

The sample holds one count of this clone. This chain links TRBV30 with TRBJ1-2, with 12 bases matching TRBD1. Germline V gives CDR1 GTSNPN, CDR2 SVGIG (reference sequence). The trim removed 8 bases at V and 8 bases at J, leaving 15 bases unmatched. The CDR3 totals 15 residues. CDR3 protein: CAGTGTGGVWDGYTF. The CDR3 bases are TGTGCCGGAACCGGGACAGGGGGCGTCTGGGACGGCTACACCTTC. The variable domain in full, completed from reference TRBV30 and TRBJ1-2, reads SQTIHQWPATLVQPVGSPLSLECTVEGTSNPNLYWYRQAAGRGLQLLFYSVGIGQISSEVPQNLSASRPQDRQFILSSKKLLLSDSGFYLCAGTGTGGVWDGYTFGSGTRLTVV.

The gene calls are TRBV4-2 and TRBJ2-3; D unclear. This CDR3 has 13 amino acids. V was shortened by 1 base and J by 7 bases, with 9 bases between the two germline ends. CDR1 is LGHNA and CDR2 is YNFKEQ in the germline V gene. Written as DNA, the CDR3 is TGTGCCAGCAGCCAAGGTGCAATGAATACGCAGTATTTT. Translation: CASSQGAMNTQYF.

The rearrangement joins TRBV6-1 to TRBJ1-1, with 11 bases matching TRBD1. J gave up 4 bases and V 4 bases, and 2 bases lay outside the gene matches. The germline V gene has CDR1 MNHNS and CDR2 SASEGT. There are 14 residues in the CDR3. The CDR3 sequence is CASSGTGGTTEAFF. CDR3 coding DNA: TGTGCCAGCAGTGGGACAGGGGGCACCACTGAAGCTTTCTTT.

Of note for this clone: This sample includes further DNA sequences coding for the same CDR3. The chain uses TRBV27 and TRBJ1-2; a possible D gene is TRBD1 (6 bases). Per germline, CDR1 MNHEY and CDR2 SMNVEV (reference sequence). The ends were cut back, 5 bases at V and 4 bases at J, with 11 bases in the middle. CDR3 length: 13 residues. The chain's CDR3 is CASSLTGPYGYTF. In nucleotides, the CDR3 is TGTGCCAGCAGTCTGACAGGCCCCTATGGCTACACCTTC.

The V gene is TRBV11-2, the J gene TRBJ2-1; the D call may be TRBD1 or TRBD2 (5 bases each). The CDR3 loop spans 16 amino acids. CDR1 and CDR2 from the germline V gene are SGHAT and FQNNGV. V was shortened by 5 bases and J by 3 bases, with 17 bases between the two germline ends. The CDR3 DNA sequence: TGTGCCAGCAGCCCCGGGACGGGGCTTAACTACAATGAGCAGTTCTTC. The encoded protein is CASSPGTGLNYNEQFF. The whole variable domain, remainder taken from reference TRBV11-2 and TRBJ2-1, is EAGVAQSPRYKIIEKRQSVAFWCNPISGHATLYWYQQILGQGPKLLIQFQNNGVVDDSQLPKDRFSAERLKGVDSTLKIQPAKLEDSAVYLCASSPGTGLNYNEQFFGPGTRLTVL.

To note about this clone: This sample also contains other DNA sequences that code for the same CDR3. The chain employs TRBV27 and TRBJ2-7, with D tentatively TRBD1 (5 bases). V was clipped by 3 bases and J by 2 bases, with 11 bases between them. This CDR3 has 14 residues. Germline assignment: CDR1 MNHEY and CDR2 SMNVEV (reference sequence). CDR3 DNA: TGTGCCAGCAGTTTGGGCAGGGTACCCTACGAGCAGTACTTC. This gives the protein CASSLGRVPYEQYF.

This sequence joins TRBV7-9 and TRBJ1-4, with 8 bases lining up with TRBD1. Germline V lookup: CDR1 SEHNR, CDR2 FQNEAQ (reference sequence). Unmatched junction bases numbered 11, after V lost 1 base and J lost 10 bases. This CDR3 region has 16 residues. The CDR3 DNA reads TGTGCCAGCAGCTTAGTGGGGACAGGCGAGAGTGGAAAACTGTTTTTT. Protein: CASSLVGTGESGKLFF.

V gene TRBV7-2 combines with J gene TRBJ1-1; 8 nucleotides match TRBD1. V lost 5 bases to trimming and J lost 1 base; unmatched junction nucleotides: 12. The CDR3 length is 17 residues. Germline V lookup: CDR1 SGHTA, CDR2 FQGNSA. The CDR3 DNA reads TGTGCCAGCAGCCTCCAGCCCCTGGGGACAGGGAACACTGAAGCTTTCTTT. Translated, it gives CASSLQPLGTGNTEAFF.

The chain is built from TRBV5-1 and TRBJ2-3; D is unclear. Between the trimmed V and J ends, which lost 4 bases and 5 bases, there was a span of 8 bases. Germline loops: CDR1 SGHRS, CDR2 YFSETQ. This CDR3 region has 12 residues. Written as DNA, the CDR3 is TGCGCCAGCAGCCCCATGGGAGATACGCAGTATTTT. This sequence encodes CASSPMGDTQYF. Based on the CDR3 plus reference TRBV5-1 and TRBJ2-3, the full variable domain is KAGVTQTPRYLIKTRGQQVTLSCSPISGHRSVSWYQQTPGQGLQFLFEYFSETQRNKGNFPGRFSGRQFSNSRSEMNVSTLELGDSALYLCASSPMGDTQYFGPGTRLTVL.

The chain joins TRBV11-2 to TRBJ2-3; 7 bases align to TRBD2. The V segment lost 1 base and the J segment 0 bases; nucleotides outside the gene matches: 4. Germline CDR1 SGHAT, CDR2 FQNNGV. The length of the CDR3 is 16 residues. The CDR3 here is CASSLVRELSTDTQYF. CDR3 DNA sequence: TGTGCCAGCAGCTTAGTGCGGGAGCTCAGCACAGATACGCAGTATTTT.

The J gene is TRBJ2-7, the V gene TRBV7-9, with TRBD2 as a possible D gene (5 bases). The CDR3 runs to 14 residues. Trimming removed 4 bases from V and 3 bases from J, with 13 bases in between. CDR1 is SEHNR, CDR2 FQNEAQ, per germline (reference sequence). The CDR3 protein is CASSSTGIHYEQYF. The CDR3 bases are TGTGCCAGCAGCTCAACCGGGATTCACTACGAGCAGTACTTC.

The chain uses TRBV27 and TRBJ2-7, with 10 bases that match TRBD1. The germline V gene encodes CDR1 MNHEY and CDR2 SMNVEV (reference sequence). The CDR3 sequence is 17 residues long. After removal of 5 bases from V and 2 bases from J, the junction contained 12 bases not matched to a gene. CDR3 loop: CASSPTGGQAFTYEQYF. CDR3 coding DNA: TGTGCCAGCAGTCCGACAGGGGGCCAAGCTTTTACCTACGAGCAGTACTTC.

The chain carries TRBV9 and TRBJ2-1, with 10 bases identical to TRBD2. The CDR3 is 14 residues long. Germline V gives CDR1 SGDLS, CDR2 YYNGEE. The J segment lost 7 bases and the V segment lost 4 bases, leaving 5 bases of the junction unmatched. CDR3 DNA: TGTGCCAGCAGCTCTAGCGGGAGTTTTAATGAGCAGTTCTTC. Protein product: CASSSSGSFNEQFF.

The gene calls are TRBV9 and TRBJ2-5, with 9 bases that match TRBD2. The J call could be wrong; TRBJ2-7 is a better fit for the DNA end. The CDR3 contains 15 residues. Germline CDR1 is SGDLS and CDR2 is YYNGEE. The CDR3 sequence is CASTRGGTPTYEQYF. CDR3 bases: TGTGCCAGCACGCGGGGGGGGACCCCCACCTACGAGCAGTACTTC.

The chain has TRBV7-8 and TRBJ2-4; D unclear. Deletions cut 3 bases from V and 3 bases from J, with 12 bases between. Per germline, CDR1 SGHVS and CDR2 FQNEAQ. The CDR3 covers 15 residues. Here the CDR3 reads CASSFLPEGKNIQYF. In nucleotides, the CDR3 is TGTGCCAGCAGCTTTCTACCGGAAGGCAAAAACATTCAGTACTTC.

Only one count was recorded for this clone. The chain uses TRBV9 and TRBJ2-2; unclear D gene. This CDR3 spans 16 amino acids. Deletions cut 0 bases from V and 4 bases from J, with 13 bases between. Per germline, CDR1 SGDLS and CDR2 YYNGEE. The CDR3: CASSVAKVSVTGELFF. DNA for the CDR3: TGTGCCAGCAGCGTAGCAAAAGTTTCAGTCACCGGGGAGCTGTTTTTT. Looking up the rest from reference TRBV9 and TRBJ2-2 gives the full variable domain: DSGVTQTPKHLITATGQRVTLRCSPRSGDLSVYWYQQSLDQGLQFLIQYYNGEERAKGNILERFSAQQFPDLHSELNLSSLELGDSALYFCASSVAKVSVTGELFFGEGSRLTVL.

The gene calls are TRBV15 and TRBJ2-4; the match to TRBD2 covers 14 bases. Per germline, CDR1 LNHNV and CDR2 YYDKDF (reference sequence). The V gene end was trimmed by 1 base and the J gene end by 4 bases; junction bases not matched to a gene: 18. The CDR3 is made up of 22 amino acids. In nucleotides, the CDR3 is TGTGCCACCAGCAGAGCGTCCTCCGGGACTAGCGGGGGAAACGCCCAGAAAAACATTCAGTACTTC. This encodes CATSRASSGTSGGNAQKNIQYF.

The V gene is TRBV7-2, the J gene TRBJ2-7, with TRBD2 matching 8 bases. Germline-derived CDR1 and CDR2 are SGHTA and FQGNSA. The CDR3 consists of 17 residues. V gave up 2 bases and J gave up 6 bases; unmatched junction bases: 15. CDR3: CASSLTLGDWLAGEQYF. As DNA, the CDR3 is TGTGCCAGCAGCTTAACCCTAGGGGATTGGCTAGCGGGCGAGCAGTACTTC.